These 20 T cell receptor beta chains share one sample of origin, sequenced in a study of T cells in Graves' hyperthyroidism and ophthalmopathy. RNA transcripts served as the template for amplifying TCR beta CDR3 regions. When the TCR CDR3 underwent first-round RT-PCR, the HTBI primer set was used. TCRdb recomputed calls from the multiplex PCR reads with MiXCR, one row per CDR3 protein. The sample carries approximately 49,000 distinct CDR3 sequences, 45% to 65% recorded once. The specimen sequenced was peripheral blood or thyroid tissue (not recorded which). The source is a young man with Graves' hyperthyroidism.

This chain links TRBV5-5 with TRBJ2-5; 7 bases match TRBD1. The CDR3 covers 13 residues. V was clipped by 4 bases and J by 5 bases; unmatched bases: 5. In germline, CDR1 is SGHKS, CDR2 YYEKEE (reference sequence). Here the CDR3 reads CASSNPDRETQYF. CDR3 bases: TGTGCCAGCAGCAACCCGGACAGGGAGACCCAGTACTTC.

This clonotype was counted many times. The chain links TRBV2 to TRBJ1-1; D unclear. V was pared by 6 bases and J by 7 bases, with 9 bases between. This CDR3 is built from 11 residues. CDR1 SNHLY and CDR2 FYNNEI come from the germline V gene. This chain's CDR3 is CASRGSGEAFF. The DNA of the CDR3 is TGTGCCAGCAGGGGATCGGGTGAAGCTTTCTTT. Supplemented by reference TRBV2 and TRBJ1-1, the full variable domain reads EPEVTQTPSHQVTQMGQEVILRCVPISNHLYFYWYRQILGQKVEFLVSFYNNEISEKSEIFDDQFSVERPDGSNFTLKIRSTKLEDSAMYFCASRGSGEAFFGQGTRLTVV.

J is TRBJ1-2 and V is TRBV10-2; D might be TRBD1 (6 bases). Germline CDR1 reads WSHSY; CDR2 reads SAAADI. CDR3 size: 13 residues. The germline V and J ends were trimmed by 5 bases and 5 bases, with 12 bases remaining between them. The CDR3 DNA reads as TGCGCCAGCAGTTACCCCGGACAGTATGGCTACACCTTC. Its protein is CASSYPGQYGYTF.

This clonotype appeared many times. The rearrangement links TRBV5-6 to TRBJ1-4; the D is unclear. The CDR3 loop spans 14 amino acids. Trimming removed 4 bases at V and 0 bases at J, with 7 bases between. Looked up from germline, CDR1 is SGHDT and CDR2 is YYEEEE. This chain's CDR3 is CASSRRATNEKLFF. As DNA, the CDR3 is TGTGCCAGCAGCAGAAGGGCAACTAATGAAAAACTGTTTTTT.

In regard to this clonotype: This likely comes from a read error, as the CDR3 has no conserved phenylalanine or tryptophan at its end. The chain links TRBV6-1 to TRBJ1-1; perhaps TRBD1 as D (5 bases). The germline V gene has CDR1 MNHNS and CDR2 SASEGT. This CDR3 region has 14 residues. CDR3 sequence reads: CASSEVEVGTGAFL. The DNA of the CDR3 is TGTGCCAGCAGTGAAGTAGAAGTTGGGACTGGAGCTTTCCTT.

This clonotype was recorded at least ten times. In DNA form, the CDR3 reads TGTGCCAGTAGTATAGGCGGGCTCGAAGCTTTCTTT. Its translation: CASSIGGLEAFF. V gene TRBV19 combines with J gene TRBJ1-1; D unresolved. Looked up from germline, CDR1 is LNHDA and CDR2 is SQIVND (reference sequence). V was shortened by 1 base and J by 8 bases, with 8 bases between the two germline ends. There are 12 residues in the CDR3.

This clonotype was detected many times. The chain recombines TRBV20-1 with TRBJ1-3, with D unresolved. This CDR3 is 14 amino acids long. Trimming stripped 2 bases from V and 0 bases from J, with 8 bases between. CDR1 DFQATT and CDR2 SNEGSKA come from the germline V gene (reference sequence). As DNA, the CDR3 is TGCAGTGCTAGATCCGGAGGCTCTGGAAACACCATATATTTT. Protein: CSARSGGSGNTIYF.

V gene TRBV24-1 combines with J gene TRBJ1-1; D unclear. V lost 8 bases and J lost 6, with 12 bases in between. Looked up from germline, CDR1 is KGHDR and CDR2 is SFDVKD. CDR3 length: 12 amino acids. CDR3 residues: CATNCSVSEAFF. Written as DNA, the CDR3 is TGTGCCACCAACTGCTCGGTATCTGAAGCTTTCTTT.

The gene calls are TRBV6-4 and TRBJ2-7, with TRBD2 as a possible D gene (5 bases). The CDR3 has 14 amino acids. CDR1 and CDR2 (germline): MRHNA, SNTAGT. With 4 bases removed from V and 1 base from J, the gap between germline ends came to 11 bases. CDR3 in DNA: TGTGCCAGCAGTGTCGAGGGCTGGTCCTACGAGCAGTACTTC. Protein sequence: CASSVEGWSYEQYF.

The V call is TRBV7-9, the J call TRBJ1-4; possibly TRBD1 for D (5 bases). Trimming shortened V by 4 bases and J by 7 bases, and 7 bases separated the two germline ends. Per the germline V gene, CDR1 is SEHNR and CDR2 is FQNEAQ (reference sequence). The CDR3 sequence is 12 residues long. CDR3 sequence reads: CASSSTGEKLFF. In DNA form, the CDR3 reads TGTGCCAGCAGCTCCACAGGTGAAAAACTGTTTTTT.

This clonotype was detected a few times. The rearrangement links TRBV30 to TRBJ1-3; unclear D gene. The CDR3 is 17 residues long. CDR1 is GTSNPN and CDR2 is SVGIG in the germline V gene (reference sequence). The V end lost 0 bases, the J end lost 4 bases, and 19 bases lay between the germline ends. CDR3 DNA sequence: TGTGCCTGGAGTGTAGGAAGGGCAGTCAGTTCCGGAAACACCATATATTTT. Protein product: CAWSVGRAVSSGNTIYF.

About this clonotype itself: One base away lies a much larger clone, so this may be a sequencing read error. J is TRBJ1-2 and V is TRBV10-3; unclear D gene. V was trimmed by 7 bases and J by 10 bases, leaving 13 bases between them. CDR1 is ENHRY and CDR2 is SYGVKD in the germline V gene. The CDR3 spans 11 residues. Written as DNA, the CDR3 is TGTGCCATCAAGACCGAGCATGCCTACACCTTC. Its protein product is CAIKTEHAYTF.

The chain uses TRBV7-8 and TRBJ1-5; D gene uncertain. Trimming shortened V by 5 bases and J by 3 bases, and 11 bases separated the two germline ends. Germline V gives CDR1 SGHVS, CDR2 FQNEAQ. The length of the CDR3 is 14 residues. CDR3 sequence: CASSLTSDNQPQHF. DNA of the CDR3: TGTGCCAGCAGCCTAACCTCAGACAATCAGCCCCAGCATTTT.

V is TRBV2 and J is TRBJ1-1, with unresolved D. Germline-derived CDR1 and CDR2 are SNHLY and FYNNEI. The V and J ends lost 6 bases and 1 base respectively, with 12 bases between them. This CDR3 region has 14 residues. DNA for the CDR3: TGTGCCAGCAGCGTGCTACGGGAGAACACTGAAGCTTTCTTT. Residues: CASSVLRENTEAFF.

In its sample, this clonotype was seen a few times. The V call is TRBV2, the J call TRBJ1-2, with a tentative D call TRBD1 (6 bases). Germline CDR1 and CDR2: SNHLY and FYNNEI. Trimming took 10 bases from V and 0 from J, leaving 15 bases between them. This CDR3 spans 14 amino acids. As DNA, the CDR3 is TGTGCCACCTGGAACAGGGCTTCTAACTATGGCTACACCTTC. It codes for CATWNRASNYGYTF.

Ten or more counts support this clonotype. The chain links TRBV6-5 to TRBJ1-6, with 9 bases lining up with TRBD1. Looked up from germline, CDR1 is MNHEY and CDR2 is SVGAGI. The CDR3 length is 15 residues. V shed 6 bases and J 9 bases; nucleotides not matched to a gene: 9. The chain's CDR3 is CASSSGTGMSSPLHF. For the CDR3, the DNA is TGTGCCAGCAGCTCCGGGACAGGGATGAGTTCACCCCTCCACTTT.

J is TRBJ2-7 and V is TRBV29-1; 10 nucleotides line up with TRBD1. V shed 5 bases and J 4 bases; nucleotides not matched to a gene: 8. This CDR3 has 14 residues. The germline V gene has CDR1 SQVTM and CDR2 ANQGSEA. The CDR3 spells CSVRGGTGEYEQYF. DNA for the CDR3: TGCAGCGTTCGAGGGGGGACAGGGGAGTACGAGCAGTACTTC.

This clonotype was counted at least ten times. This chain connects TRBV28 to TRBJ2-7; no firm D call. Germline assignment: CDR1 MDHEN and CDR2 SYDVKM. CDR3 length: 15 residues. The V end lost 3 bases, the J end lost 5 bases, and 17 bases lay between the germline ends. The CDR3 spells CASSFQWIPTHEQYF. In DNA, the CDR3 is TGTGCCAGCAGTTTCCAGTGGATCCCCACTCACGAGCAGTACTTC.

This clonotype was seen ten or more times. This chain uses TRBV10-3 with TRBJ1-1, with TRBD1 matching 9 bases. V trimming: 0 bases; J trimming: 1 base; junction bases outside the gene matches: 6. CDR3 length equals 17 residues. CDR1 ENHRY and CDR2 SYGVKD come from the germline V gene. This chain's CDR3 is CAISESRPGQGNTEAFF. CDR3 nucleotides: TGTGCCATCAGTGAGTCGAGACCGGGACAGGGGAACACTGAAGCTTTCTTT.

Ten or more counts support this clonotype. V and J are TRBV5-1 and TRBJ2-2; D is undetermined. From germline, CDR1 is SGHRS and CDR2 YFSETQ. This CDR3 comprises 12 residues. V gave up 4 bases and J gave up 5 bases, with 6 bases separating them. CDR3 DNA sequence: TGCGCCAGCAGCCCCGAGACCGGGGAGCTGTTTTTT. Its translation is CASSPETGELFF.